Below, 20 T cell receptor beta chains from the same sample are listed, as sequenced in a study. TCRdb re-derived calls from the 5' RACE reads in MiXCR, one entry per CDR3 protein. The data hold 10,000 to 14,000 distinct CDR3 sequences, with 47% observed a single time. Sequencing input: tumor-infiltrating naive CD4+ T cells sorted from the breast tumor. This sample's subset: naive CD4+ T cells, CD4+CD45RA+CD25-. The receptor source for this set is a female donor with breast cancer.

Only a few counts were recorded for this clonotype. J is TRBJ1-1 and V is TRBV7-6; D gene unclear. The V end was cut by 4 bases, the J end by 0 bases, with 12 bases between. The CDR3 sequence is 15 residues long. CDR1 and CDR2 from the germline V gene are SGHVS and FNYEAQ. The CDR3 sequence: CASSSGRTMNTEAFF. The DNA of the CDR3 is TGTGCCAGCAGCTCGGGCCGGACCATGAACACTGAAGCTTTCTTT.

Judged by abundance, this clonotype is medium-sized. The chain joins TRBV6-5 to TRBJ2-1; D is unclear. CDR1 and CDR2 from the germline V gene are MNHEY and SVGAGI. V was cut by 2 bases and J by 1 base, with 12 bases left in between. This CDR3 has 16 amino acids. The CDR3 sequence is CASSYVGFESYNEQFF. The CDR3 DNA is TGTGCCAGCAGTTACGTGGGATTTGAATCCTACAATGAGCAGTTCTTC.

The chain uses TRBV7-9 and TRBJ2-5; D might be TRBD1 (5 bases). The CDR3 sequence is 14 residues long. Germline V gene sequence: CDR1 SEHNR, CDR2 FQNEAQ (reference sequence). Trimming shortened V by 2 bases and J by 1 base, and 8 bases separated the two germline ends. The CDR3 sequence is CASSLSTVQETQYF. CDR3 in DNA: TGTGCCAGCAGCTTATCGACAGTCCAAGAGACCCAGTACTTC.

The J gene is TRBJ2-7, the V gene TRBV18; possible D gene TRBD2, 6 bases. The CDR3 runs 16 residues. Trimming left V 1 base short and J 8 bases short, with 21 bases between. Germline V lookup: CDR1 KGHSH, CDR2 LQKENI. CDR3 bases: TGTGCCAGCTCACCACTTGCCGGACGGGGACTTCAGAAGCAGTACGTC. Its translation: CASSPLAGRGLQKQYV.

The chain has TRBV6-2 or TRBV6-3 and TRBJ1-5, with D possibly TRBD1 on 6 matching bases. There are 15 residues in the CDR3. Germline assignment: CDR1 MNHEY and CDR2 SVGEGT. The V end lost 2 bases, the J end lost 7 bases, and 15 bases lay between the germline ends. DNA for the CDR3: TGTGCCAGCAGTTACCGCAGGGGTACCCTCCAGCCCCAGCATTTT. Encoded protein: CASSYRRGTLQPQHF.

This clonotype was counted between two and nine times. CDR3 bases: TGCGCCAGCAGCCAAGAACTCACGCAAGAGACCCAGTACTTC. This codes for CASSQELTQETQYF. This rearrangement joins TRBV4-1 to TRBJ2-5; D not certain. Deletions cut 0 bases from V and 2 bases from J, with 7 bases between. CDR1 MGHRA and CDR2 YSYEKL come from the germline V gene. CDR3 length: 14 amino acids.

This clonotype ranks as medium-sized. The V and J genes are TRBV6-2 or TRBV6-3 and TRBJ2-5; D not certain. The CDR3 is made up of 16 amino acids. The ends were cut back, 2 bases at V and 3 bases at J, with 16 bases in the middle. Germline CDR1 is MNHEY and CDR2 is SVGEGT. The DNA of the CDR3 is TGTGCCAGCAGTTACCCCCTTACGACGCGGAAAGAGACCCAGTACTTC. This translates into CASSYPLTTRKETQYF.

This clonotype has more than one count but fewer than ten. The chain combines TRBV7-6 with TRBJ2-7; 7 positions agree with TRBD1. Germline V CDR1 and CDR2: SGHVS, FNYEAQ. The CDR3 runs to 13 residues. Trimming at V came to 5 bases and at J to 3 bases, leaving 4 bases not matched to a gene. The CDR3 sequence: CASSTGQRYEQYF. In DNA, the CDR3 is TGTGCCAGCAGCACGGGACAGCGCTACGAGCAGTACTTC.

This clonotype was counted a single time. The junction departs from the called germline gene at one end, perhaps through a read error. The rearrangement joins TRBV5-1 to TRBJ2-3; 7 nucleotides align to TRBD2. The CDR3 covers 16 residues. Germline V gene data show CDR1 as SGHRS and CDR2 as YFSETQ. CDR3 residues: CASSLTTSASTDAQYF. The CDR3 DNA reads TGCGCCAGCAGCCTTACCACTAGCGCCTCCACAGATGCGCAGTATTTT. The variable domain in full, completed from reference TRBV5-1 and TRBJ2-3, reads KAGVTQTPRYLIKTRGQQVTLSCSPISGHRSVSWYQQTPGQGLQFLFEYFSETQRNKGNFPGRFSGRQFSNSRSEMNVSTLELGDSALYLCASSLTTSASTDAQYFGPGTRLTVL.

By share, this clonotype ranks as medium-sized (0.01 to 0.1%). The rearrangement joins TRBV12-3 or TRBV12-4 to TRBJ1-5, with a tentative D call TRBD1 (5 bases). The CDR3 sequence is 13 residues long. Trimming shortened V by 6 bases and J by 11 bases, and 17 bases separated the two germline ends. CDR3 sequence reads: CASRAGTGVAQHF. CDR3 bases: TGTGCCAGCAGGGCGGGTACGGGGGTGGCCCAGCATTTT.

The V call is TRBV5-1, the J call TRBJ2-3; 11 nucleotides match TRBD2. The V gene end was trimmed by 2 bases and the J gene end by 4 bases; junction bases not matched to a gene: 0. Germline CDR1 and CDR2: SGHRS and YFSETQ. This CDR3 region has 14 residues. This CDR3 reads CASSFSGRADTQYF. CDR3 DNA: TGCGCCAGCAGCTTTAGCGGGAGGGCAGATACGCAGTATTTT.

In this sample, this clonotype turned up a few times. V is TRBV29-1 and J is TRBJ1-4, with TRBD1 matching over 7 bases. Trimming at V came to 3 bases and at J to 6 bases, leaving 13 bases not matched to a gene. CDR1 is SQVTM and CDR2 is ANQGSEA in the germline V gene. The CDR3 contains 16 residues. The CDR3 sequence is CSVDGTDYRGDEKLFF. The CDR3 coding sequence is TGCAGCGTTGATGGGACAGACTACCGTGGGGATGAAAAACTGTTTTTT.

This rearrangement joins TRBV5-1 to TRBJ2-3, with 7 positions matching TRBD2. The CDR3 sequence is 16 residues long. CDR1 is SGHRS and CDR2 is YFSETQ in the germline V gene. With V trimmed by 0 bases and J by 2 bases, 6 bases remained unmatched. CDR3 loop: CASSLVSSGYTDTQYF. The CDR3 region has the DNA TGCGCCAGCAGCTTGGTTTCTAGCGGCTACACAGATACGCAGTATTTT.

This chain connects TRBV20-1 to TRBJ1-5, with unresolved D. The CDR3 has 12 amino acids. Deletions cut 5 bases from V and 5 bases from J, with 10 bases between. Germline CDR1 is DFQATT and CDR2 is SNEGSKA (reference sequence). The CDR3 sequence: CSAWGTHQPQHF. The CDR3 coding sequence is TGCAGTGCTTGGGGAACCCATCAGCCCCAGCATTTT.

The sample holds a few counts of this clonotype. The chain joins TRBV18 to TRBJ2-5; no reliable D call. V lost 2 bases, J lost 3 bases, and 4 bases lay in between. The CDR3 is 12 amino acids. The V gene's germline CDR1 is KGHSH and CDR2 LQKENI. The CDR3 protein is CASSPMEETQYF. In nucleotides, the CDR3 is TGTGCCAGCTCACCAATGGAAGAGACCCAGTACTTC.

This clonotype was counted a few times. The rearrangement joins TRBV10-3 to TRBJ1-5; unclear D gene. Trimming stripped 0 bases from V and 5 bases from J, with 2 bases between. This CDR3 comprises 12 residues. Germline assignment: CDR1 ENHRY and CDR2 SYGVKD. CDR3 amino acids: CAISESDQPQHF. In nucleotides, the CDR3 is TGTGCCATCAGTGAGTCGGATCAGCCCCAGCATTTT.

This clonotype was counted between two and nine times. The rearrangement joins TRBV15 to TRBJ1-5; tentatively, D is TRBD1 (6 bases). The CDR3 has 14 residues. Germline CDR1 and CDR2: LNHNV and YYDKDF (reference sequence). V lost 4 bases to trimming and J lost 5 bases, with 12 bases between them. CDR3 protein: CATSTYRVHQPQHF. The CDR3 bases are TGTGCCACCAGCACCTACAGGGTACATCAGCCCCAGCATTTT.

The V call is TRBV12-3 or TRBV12-4, the J call TRBJ2-7; D possibly matches TRBD1 or TRBD2 (5 bases each). The CDR3 is made up of 15 amino acids. V was pared by 6 bases and J by 5 bases, with 20 bases between. The CDR3 nucleotides are TGTGCCAGCAGCCGGACCGGGGCCCCTTTCGACGAGCAGTACTTC. Its translation is CASSRTGAPFDEQYF.

This clonotype came up once. In nucleotides, the CDR3 is TGTGCCAGCCGTTGGGAGGTCGATAACGGCTACACCTTC. Encoded protein: CASRWEVDNGYTF. This chain uses TRBV7-2 with TRBJ1-2; D call uncertain. Trimming stripped 8 bases from V and 8 bases from J, with 18 bases between. The CDR3 totals 13 residues. Germline V gene data show CDR1 as SGHTA and CDR2 as FQGNSA.

This clonotype has more than one count but fewer than ten. This chain joins TRBV29-1 and TRBJ2-7, with 7 bases fitting TRBD1. The CDR3 length is 16 residues. Trimming cost V 0 bases and J 3 bases; bases outside gene matches: 11. Germline values: CDR1 SQVTM, CDR2 ANQGSEA. The CDR3 DNA reads TGCAGCGTTGAAGACCGAGCCCGGGACAGATTCTACGAGCAGTACGTC. Translated: CSVEDRARDRFYEQYV.